This T cell receptor (beta chain) stems from a study of blood T cell repertoires in COVID-19. Study-level information: T cells, B-cell-depleted T cells, or PBMCs provided the cDNA or gDNA that served as material.

In the original analysis: Nucleated cell number was recorded as an estimate derived from reference gene primer amplification. Assay used: immunoSEQ multiplex PCR; TCRdb lists only in-frame clones, some missing. V, J and clone size are taken as reported in that table, and D and trimming were inferred from the DNA itself. The data contain approximately 97,000 clones, about 85% of them singletons. Germline V gene lookup returns CDR1 SSHAT and CDR2 FNYEAQ (reference sequence). The CDR3 extends over 16 amino acids. Comments on this clone: Relative to the germline gene, one junction end is altered; a read error may explain this.

The source is a man at least 80 years old with acute or convalescent COVID-19. Sequencing was done on a sample of peripheral blood. The V gene is TRBV7-7, the J gene TRBJ2-1, with TRBD1 as a possible D gene (6 bases). The CDR3 spells CASSQTGTFSYNEQFF. The CDR3 DNA is TGTGCTAGCAGCCAAACCGGGACATTCTCCTACAATGAGCAGTTCTTC.